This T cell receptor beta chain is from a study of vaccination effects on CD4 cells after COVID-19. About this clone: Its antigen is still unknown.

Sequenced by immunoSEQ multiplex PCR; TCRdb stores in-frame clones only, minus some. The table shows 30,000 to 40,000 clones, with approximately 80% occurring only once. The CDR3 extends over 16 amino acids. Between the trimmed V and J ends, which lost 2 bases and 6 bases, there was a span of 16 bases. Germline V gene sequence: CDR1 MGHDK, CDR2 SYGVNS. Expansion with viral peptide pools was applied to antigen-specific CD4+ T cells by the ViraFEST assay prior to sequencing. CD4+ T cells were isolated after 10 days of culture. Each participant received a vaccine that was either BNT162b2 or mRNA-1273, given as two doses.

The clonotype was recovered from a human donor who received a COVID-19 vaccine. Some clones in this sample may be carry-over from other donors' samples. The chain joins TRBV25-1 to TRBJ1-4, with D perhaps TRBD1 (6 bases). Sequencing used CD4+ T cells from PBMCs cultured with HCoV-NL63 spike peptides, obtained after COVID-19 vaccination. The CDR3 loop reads CASSELRRGWYEKLFF. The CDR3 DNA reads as TGTGCCAGCAGTGAACTGAGAAGGGGGTGGTATGAAAAACTGTTTTTT.